This T cell receptor beta chain was obtained from a study of T cells in Graves' hyperthyroidism and ophthalmopathy. Study summary: Peripheral blood draws took place at initial diagnosis, ahead of any treatment. Study findings and constraints: Before onset, by a median of around 6.1 months, the model predicted ophthalmopathy. Blood also carried most thyroid clonotypes expanded above 0.001.

Under 3 months was the duration of disease in ophthalmopathy patients, who also had a Clinical Activity Score of at least 3 and a NOSPECS grade of at least 4. TCR beta CDR3 sequences were amplified from RNA transcripts. First-round RT-PCR targeting the TCR CDR3 was performed with the HTBI primer set. MiXCR, applied by TCRdb to the multiplex PCR reads, yields one record per CDR3 protein. Of about 530,000 distinct CDR3 sequences in the sample, roughly 17% were seen once. About this clonotype itself: Its antigen is unidentified. Since a much larger clone is just one base distant, this may be a read error.

Sequencing input: blood. This TCR was sampled from a woman between 18 and 30 years old with Graves' ophthalmopathy.

CDR3 protein: CASSLGTGGERFF. The DNA for the CDR3 is TGTGCCAGCAGTTTAGGGACAGGGGGTGAGCGGTTCTTC. The chain couples TRBV12-3 or TRBV12-4 to TRBJ2-1; 10 nucleotides match TRBD1. CDR3 size: 13 residues.